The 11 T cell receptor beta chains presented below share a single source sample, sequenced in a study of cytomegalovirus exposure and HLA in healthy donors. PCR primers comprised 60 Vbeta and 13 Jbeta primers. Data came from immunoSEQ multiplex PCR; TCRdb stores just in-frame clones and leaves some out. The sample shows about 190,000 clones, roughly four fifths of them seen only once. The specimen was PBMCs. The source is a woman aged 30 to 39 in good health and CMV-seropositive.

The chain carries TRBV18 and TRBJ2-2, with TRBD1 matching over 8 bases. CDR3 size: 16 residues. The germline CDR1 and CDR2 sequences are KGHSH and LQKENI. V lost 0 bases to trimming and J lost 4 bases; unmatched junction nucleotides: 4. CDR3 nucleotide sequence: TGTGCCAGCTCACCACCCGGGACAGGAGTCACCGGGGAGCTGTTTTTT. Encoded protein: CASSPPGTGVTGELFF.

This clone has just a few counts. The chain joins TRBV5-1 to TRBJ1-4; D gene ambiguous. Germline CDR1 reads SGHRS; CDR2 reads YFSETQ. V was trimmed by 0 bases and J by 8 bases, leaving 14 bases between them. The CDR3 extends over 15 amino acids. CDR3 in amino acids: CASSLGGIEGEKLFF. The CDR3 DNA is TGCGCCAGCAGCTTGGGAGGGATCGAAGGCGAAAAACTGTTTTTT.

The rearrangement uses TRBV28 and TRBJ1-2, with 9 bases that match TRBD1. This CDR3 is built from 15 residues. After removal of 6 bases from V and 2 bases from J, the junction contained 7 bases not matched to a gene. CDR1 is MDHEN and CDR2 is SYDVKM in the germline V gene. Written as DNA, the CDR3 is TGTGCCAGCAGGGGACAGGGTAGGCGGAACTATGGCTACACCTTC. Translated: CASRGQGRRNYGYTF.

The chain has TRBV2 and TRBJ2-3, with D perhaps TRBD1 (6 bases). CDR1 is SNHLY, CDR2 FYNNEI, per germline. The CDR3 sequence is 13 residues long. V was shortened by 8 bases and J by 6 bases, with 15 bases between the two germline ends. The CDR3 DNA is TGTGCCAGCCGGGACACGGGTCGGGATACGCAGTATTTT. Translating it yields CASRDTGRDTQYF.

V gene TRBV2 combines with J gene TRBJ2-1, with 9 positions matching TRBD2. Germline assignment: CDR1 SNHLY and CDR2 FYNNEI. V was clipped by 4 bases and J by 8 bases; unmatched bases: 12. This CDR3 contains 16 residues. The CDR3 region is CASSGSSGSYRDEQFF. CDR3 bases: TGTGCCAGCAGTGGGAGTAGCGGGAGTTATAGGGATGAGCAGTTCTTC.

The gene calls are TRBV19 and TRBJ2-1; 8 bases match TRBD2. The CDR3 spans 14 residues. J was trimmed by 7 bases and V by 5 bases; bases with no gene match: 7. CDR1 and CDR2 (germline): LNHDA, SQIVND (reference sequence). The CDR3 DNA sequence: TGTGCCAGTAGTCCCGGGACTAGGTGGAATGAGCAGTTCTTC. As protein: CASSPGTRWNEQFF.

The CDR3 loop is CASSQHPGEGQGLADTQYF. CDR3 nucleotides: TGCGCCAGCAGTCAACACCCTGGCGAGGGACAGGGATTAGCAGATACGCAGTATTTT. This rearrangement joins TRBV23-1 to TRBJ2-3, with 9 bases matching TRBD1. TRBV23-1 is an ORF for which the function is uncertain. The CDR3 is made up of 19 amino acids. J lost 4 bases, V lost 2 bases, and 16 bases had no gene match.

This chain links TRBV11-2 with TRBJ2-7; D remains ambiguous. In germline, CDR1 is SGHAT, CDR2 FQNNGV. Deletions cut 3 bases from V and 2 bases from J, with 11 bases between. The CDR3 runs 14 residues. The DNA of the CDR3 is TGTGCCAGCAGCTTCAGCGCTCCAACCTACGAGCAGTACTTC. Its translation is CASSFSAPTYEQYF.

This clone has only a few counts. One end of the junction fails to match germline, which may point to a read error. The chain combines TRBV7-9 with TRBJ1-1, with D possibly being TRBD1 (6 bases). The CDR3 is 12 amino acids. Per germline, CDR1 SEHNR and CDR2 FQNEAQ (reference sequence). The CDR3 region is CSSSLGGGEAFF. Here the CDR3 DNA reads TGTTCCAGCAGCTTAGGGGGGGGTGAAGCTTTCTTT.

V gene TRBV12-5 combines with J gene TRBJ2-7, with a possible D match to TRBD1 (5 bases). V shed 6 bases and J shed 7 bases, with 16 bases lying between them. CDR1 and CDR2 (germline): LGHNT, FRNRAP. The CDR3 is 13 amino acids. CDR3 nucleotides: TGTGCTAGTGGCCACAGGATTGTGGAGGAGCAGTACTTC. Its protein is CASGHRIVEEQYF.

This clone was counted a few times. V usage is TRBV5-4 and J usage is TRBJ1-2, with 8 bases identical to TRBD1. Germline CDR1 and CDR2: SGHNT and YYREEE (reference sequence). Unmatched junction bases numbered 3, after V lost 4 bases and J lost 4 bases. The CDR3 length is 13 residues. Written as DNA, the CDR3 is TGTGCCAGCAGCGTGGGACAGGCCTATGGCTACACCTTC. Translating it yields CASSVGQAYGYTF. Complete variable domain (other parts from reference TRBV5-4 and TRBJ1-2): ETGVTQSPTHLIKTRGQQVTLRCSSQSGHNTVSWYQQALGQGPQFIFQYYREEENGRGNFPPRFSGLQFPNYSSELNVNALELDDSALYLCASSVGQAYGYTFGSGTRLTVV.